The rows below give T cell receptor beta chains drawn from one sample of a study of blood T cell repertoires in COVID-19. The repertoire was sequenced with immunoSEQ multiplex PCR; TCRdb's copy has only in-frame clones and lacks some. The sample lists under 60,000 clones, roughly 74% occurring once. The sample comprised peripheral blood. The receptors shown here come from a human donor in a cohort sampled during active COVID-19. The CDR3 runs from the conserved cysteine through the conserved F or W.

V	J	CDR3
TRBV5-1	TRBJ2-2	CASSLGLAGAHTGELFF
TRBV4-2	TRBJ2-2	CASSQGLAGGLRTGELFF
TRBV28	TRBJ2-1	CASMGRAYNEQFF
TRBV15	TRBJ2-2	CATSRDFEGAGELFF
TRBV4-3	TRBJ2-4	CASSQERSRGSIQYF
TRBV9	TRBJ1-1	CASGRADTEAFF
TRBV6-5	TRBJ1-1	CASSQSGGYTEAFF
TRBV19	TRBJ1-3	CASSEKQGAGNTIYF
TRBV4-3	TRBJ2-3	CASSGGATDTQYF
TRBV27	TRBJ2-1	CASSLGASVEQFF
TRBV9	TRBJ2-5	CASSVGPLRETQYF
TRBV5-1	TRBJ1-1	CASRRTGNTEAFF
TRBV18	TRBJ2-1	CASSPPGSGRSNEQFF
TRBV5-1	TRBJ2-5	CASSSKETQYF
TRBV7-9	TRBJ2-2	CASSEQGYAGELFF
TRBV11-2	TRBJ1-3	CASSLVLSGNTIYF
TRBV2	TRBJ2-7	CASGDRGRVSEQYF
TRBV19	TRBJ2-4	CASSSAGSSKNIQYF
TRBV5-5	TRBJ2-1	CASSFTSGGAGYNEQFF
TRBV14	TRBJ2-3	CASSPLGSTDTQYF
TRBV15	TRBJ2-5	CATSRGQGVETQYF
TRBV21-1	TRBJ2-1	CALPRGNEQFF
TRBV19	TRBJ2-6	CASRSPRQGSGANVLTF
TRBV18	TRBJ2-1	CADAQGGNEQFF
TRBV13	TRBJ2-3	CASSLGLPAGGTDTQYF
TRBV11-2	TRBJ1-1	CASSMSFTEAFF